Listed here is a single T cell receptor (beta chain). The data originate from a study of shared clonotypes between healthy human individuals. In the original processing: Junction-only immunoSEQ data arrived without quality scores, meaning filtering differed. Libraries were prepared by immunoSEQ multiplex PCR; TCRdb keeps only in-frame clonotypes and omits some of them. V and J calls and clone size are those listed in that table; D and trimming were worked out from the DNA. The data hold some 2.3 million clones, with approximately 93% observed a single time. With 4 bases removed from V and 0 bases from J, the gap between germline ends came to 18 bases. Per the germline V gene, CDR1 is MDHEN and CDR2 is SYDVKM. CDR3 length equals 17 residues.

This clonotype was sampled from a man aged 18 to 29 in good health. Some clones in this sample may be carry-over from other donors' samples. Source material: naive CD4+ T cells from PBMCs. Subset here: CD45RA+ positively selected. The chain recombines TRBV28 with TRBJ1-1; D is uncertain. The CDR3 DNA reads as TGTGCCAGCAGTTCAATTACCAATCGACACCTGAACACTGAAGCTTTCTTT. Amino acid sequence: CASSSITNRHLNTEAFF.